This T cell receptor beta chain was recorded in a study of T cell repertoires in cytomegalovirus infection. Study summary: Evidence of both CMV infection and a matching HLA type came from public TCR beta signatures.

CDR3 length equals 18 residues. Germline V gives CDR1 SGHVS, CDR2 FNYEAQ. Between the trimmed V and J ends, which lost 0 bases and 0 bases, there was a span of 15 bases. TCRdb re-called the reads with MiXCR, one entry per CDR3 protein. Among about 830,000 distinct CDR3 sequences listed, 32% were seen once. As to this clonotype: No antigen is known for it.

The sample was cultured CD8+ T cells from PBMCs, taken from culture after CMV antigen stimulation. This clonotype was sampled from a human donor in good health (CMV status not recorded). Some clones in this sample may be carry-over from other donors' samples. The chain couples TRBV7-6 to TRBJ1-3; D is perhaps TRBD1 (5 bases). The CDR3 loop reads CASSLAETGPSSGNTIYF. The CDR3 nucleotides are TGTGCCAGCAGCTTAGCGGAAACAGGACCCTCCTCTGGAAACACCATATATTTT.